This record concerns one TCR beta chain sequence. The target of this receptor is not known. Nothing much larger sits one base from this clone, and base qualities are not available. The immunoSEQ Assay, a bias-controlled multiplex PCR, was used to amplify TCRbeta CDR3 regions from genomic DNA. As for the original processing: The number of nucleated cells in each sample was estimated from the amplification of reference gene primers within the assay. To quantify the absolute abundance of each unique TCRbeta CDR3 rearrangement, sequence reads were collapsed and filtered. For each sample, productive Simpson clonality was calculated as the square root of Simpson's diversity index over productive rearrangements. Imported from immuneACCESS, the table was reduced by TCRdb to in-frame sequences with V and J called. These copies leave out some clones; in studies compared against another copy, an unresolved V gene accounts for under half, and the cause of the remainder is not known. The V and J calls and clone size come from that table; D and trimming were worked out from the DNA. For this sample the table gives approximately 200,000 clones, of which about 82% were detected only once. The top ten clonotypes cover 5.2% of the sample.

Sequences LNHDA (CDR1) and SQIVND (CDR2) are obtained from the germline V gene (reference sequence). V is trimmed back by 5 bases and J by 2 bases, and the junction contains 5 bases that no gene match accounts for. Reading from cysteine to phenylalanine, the CDR3 counts 17 amino acids. Just CDR3 DNA is preserved here, 51 bases in frame from base 1. The entry originates in a study of blood T cell repertoires in COVID-19 (dated by TCRdb to 2019 to 2021). About the study as a whole: Collaborator samples came from the United States, Italy and Spain and covered acute and convalescent phases of COVID-19. The prospective study material was composed of cDNA or gDNA derived from T cells, B-cell-depleted T cells, or PBMCs. The dataset comprised deeply sampled blood TCRbeta repertoires from subjects exposed to, actively infected with, or recovered from COVID-19. The repertoires were released in a freely available public database intended as a resource for research on the immune response to SARS-CoV-2. Samples came from the ongoing ImmuneRACE study (first 160 participants) plus 1,254 subjects from 6 global collaborators. The sample metadata nearly always contained a de-identified subject ID, COVID-19 status, age in years and sex. HLA class I and class II types, where available, came from metadata supplied by the sample provider rather than from assay-based typing. Beyond this particular receptor, the publication reports: The quantity of clinical and demographic metadata differed by source and by participant and was supplied without curation.

Whole blood was collected in K2EDTA tubes by collaborating institutions according to the institutions' own protocols. For TCRbeta analysis, collaborator samples were shipped as frozen whole blood, as isolated PBMCs, or as DNA extracted from either sample type. The rearrangement joined TRBV19 to TRBJ2-2; TRBD2 aligns with 13 central bases. The source is a woman aged 30 to 39 with acute or convalescent COVID-19. Material for sequencing was peripheral blood. The DNA reads TGTGCCAGTAGTTCCCCGGGACTAGCGGGAAACACCGGGGAGCTGTTTTTT. It translates as CASSSPGLAGNTGELFF.